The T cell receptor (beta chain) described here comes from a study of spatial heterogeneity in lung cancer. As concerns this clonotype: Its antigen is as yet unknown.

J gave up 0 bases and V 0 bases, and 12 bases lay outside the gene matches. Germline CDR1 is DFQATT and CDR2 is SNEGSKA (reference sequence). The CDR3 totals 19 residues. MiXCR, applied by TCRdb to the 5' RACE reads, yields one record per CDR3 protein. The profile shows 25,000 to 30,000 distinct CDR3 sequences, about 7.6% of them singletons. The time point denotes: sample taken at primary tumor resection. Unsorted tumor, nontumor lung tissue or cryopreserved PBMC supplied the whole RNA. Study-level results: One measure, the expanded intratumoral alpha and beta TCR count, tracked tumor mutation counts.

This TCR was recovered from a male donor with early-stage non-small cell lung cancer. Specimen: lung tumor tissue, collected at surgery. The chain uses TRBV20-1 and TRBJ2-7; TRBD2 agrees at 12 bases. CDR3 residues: CSARELSPTSGGYSYEQYF. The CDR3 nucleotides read TGCAGTGCTAGAGAACTATCCCCGACTAGCGGGGGATACTCCTACGAGCAGTACTTC.